These T cell receptor beta chains were read from a single sample in a study of shared clonotypes between healthy human individuals. Libraries were prepared by immunoSEQ multiplex PCR; TCRdb keeps only in-frame clonotypes and omits some of them. The sample holds some 680,000 clones; around 78% are singletons and the top ten take around 1.8%. The sample comprised memory CD4+ T cells sorted from blood. These receptors all stem from a woman aged 30 to 39 in good health. Each CDR3 is given with its conserved first and last residue. The D gene is left open where the match is weak. Rows may omit the clone size; those that give it use once, few, many or a size class.

j_call | clone_size | d_call | v_call | cdr3_aa | cdr3_nt
TRBJ2-1 | NA | TRBD2 | TRBV6-5 | CASSYRSSGSNEQFF | TGTGCCAGCAGTTACCGTTCTAGCGGGAGCAATGAGCAGTTCTTC
TRBJ2-1 | few | TRBD2 | TRBV18 | CASSPFLAGDTYNEQFF | TGTGCCAGCTCACCCTTCTTAGCGGGCGATACCTACAATGAGCAGTTCTTC
TRBJ2-7 | NA | TRBD1 | TRBV2 | CASSTGGRGEQYF | TGTGCCAGCAGTACAGGGGGAAGGGGCGAGCAGTACTTC
TRBJ2-5 | once | TRBD1 | TRBV6-1 | CASSEDRGRIETQYF | TGTGCCAGCAGTGAGGACAGGGGGAGAATAGAGACCCAGTACTTC
TRBJ2-1 | many | TRBD2 | TRBV28 | CASSLTGLAENEQFF | TGTGCCAGCAGTTTAACAGGACTAGCGGAAAATGAGCAGTTCTTC
TRBJ1-5 | NA | NA | TRBV5-1 | CASSRDNPLNQPQHF | TGCGCCAGCAGCAGGGACAATCCCCTTAATCAGCCCCAGCATTTT
TRBJ2-7 | few | NA | TRBV25-1 | CASSGLATGYEQYF | TGTGCCAGCAGCGGGCTAGCGACTGGCTACGAGCAGTACTTC
TRBJ2-7 | few | NA | TRBV27 | CASSPQGRPIPEQYF | TGTGCCAGCAGTCCTCAGGGGAGGCCGATTCCCGAGCAGTACTTC
TRBJ1-4 | NA | NA | TRBV10-2 | CASLSGEKLFF | TGCGCCAGCCTGTCTGGGGAAAAACTGTTTTTT
TRBJ2-7 | NA | NA | TRBV28 | CASSLSGTPTYEQYF | TGTGCCAGCAGTTTATCCGGGACACCTACCTACGAGCAGTACTTC
TRBJ2-7 | once | NA | TRBV11-2 | CASSPFGWESSYEQYF | TGTGCCAGCAGCCCCTTTGGGTGGGAGAGCTCCTACGAGCAGTACTTC
TRBJ2-2 | NA | NA | TRBV9 | CASSVAGFGELFF | TGTGCCAGCAGCGTAGCGGGGTTCGGGGAGCTGTTTTTT
TRBJ1-1 | NA | NA | TRBV10-1 | CASSDGGMYTEAFF | TGCGCCAGCAGTGATGGGGGGATGTACACTGAAGCTTTCTTT
TRBJ2-4 | NA | TRBD1 | TRBV2 | CASSTDRASSKNIQYF | TGTGCCAGCAGTACAGACAGGGCGTCTTCCAAAAACATTCAGTACTTC
TRBJ1-2 | NA | NA | TRBV18 | CASSVSGDSVYGYTF | TGTGCCAGCTCAGTCTCAGGGGATTCGGTCTATGGCTACACCTTC
TRBJ1-4 | NA | TRBD1 | TRBV7-6 | CASSSGTGKGEKLFF | TGTGCCAGCAGCTCTGGGACAGGGAAAGGCGAAAAACTGTTTTTT